This TCR beta chain was identified during a study of control samples from healthy donors and cancer patients. TCRdb's table, derived via immunoSEQ multiplex PCR, lists solely in-frame clones and lacks some. The sample carries roughly 200,000 clones, about 93% recorded once. CDR3 length: 15 residues. Germline-derived CDR1 and CDR2 are SGHRS and YFSETQ. Deletions cut 0 bases from V and 7 bases from J, with 14 bases between. The chain joins TRBV5-1 to TRBJ1-5, with a tentative D call TRBD1 (6 bases). The sequenced sample was blood. This receptor was identified in a man between 18 and 35 years old in good health. The CDR3 here is CASSLDGAGGQPQHF. The CDR3 region has the DNA TGCGCCAGCAGCTTGGATGGGGCGGGGGGCCAGCCCCAGCATTTT. The full variable domain, with the rest looked up from reference TRBV5-1 and TRBJ1-5, is KAGVTQTPRYLIKTRGQQVTLSCSPISGHRSVSWYQQTPGQGLQFLFEYFSETQRNKGNFPGRFSGRQFSNSRSEMNVSTLELGDSALYLCASSLDGAGGQPQHFGDGTRLSIL.